This T cell receptor (beta chain) is drawn from a study of blood T cell repertoires in COVID-19. About the research overall: Whether acute or convalescent, the COVID-19 samples came from the United States, Italy and Spain.

As handled by the study authors: Estimated nucleated cell counts came from reference gene primer amplification. This table comes from immunoSEQ multiplex PCR, and its TCRdb copy is limited to in-frame clones, with some not included. D and trimming were read from the DNA, whereas the V and J calls and clone size are those reported in that table. The sample records over 450,000 clones, approximately 92% being singletons. V was clipped by 2 bases and J by 6 bases; unmatched bases: 4. The germline gives CDR1 SGHNT, CDR2 YENEEA. CDR3 length: 15 residues. The gene calls are TRBV11-3 and TRBJ2-1, with 10 bases identical to TRBD2. The clonotype originates from a man aged 18 to 30 with COVID-19, enrolled during active disease. The material sequenced was peripheral blood. CDR3 sequence: CASSLSGGVINEQFF. The CDR3 DNA follows: TGTGCCAGCAGCTTAAGCGGGGGGGTTATCAATGAGCAGTTCTTC.